These 21 T cell receptor beta chains came from one sample sequenced in a study of shared clonotypes between healthy human individuals. Clones were sequenced by immunoSEQ multiplex PCR, and TCRdb holds only the in-frame ones, with some missing. The sample lists 300,000 to 400,000 clones, 70% to 75% occurring once. The specimen was memory CD4+ T cells sorted from blood. Subset: CD45RA-negative fraction. The source of these receptors is a man aged 25 to 40 in good health.

The rearrangement joins TRBV7-8 to TRBJ1-5; 8 positions match TRBD1. CDR3 length: 15 amino acids. Trimming took 1 base from V and 6 from J; bases not matched to a gene: 5. Per germline, CDR1 SGHVS and CDR2 FQNEAQ. DNA for the CDR3: TGTGCCAGCAGCTTAGGCAGGACAGGGATTCAGCCCCAGCATTTT. Amino acid sequence: CASSLGRTGIQPQHF.

The chain carries TRBV29-1 and TRBJ2-7, with a possible D match to TRBD2 (6 bases). The V end lost 4 bases, the J end lost 3 bases, and 10 bases lay between the germline ends. Germline V gene lookup returns CDR1 SQVTM and CDR2 ANQGSEA. CDR3 length: 12 residues. CDR3 bases: TGCAGCGTTGGAGTCGGGAGCTACGAGCAGTACTTC. Encoded protein: CSVGVGSYEQYF.

This sequence joins TRBV28 and TRBJ2-7; TRBD2 aligns across 12 bases. This CDR3 contains 17 residues. The ends lost 3 bases at V and 2 bases at J; junction bases unmatched: 8. From germline, CDR1 is MDHEN and CDR2 SYDVKM. The CDR3 here is CASSFPSGRARAYEQYF. CDR3 coding DNA: TGTGCCAGCAGTTTCCCTAGCGGGAGGGCCCGCGCCTACGAGCAGTACTTC.

The gene calls are TRBV18 and TRBJ2-3; 9 positions match TRBD2. The CDR3 spans 16 residues. CDR1 and CDR2 from the germline V gene are KGHSH and LQKENI. V was pared by 4 bases and J by 1 base, with 6 bases of the junction left unmatched. CDR3 protein: CASSQKGTSRTDTQYF. The DNA of the CDR3 is TGTGCCAGCTCACAAAAGGGGACTAGCCGCACAGATACGCAGTATTTT.

This clone has a single count. This chain joins TRBV10-3 and TRBJ1-2, with D possibly TRBD1 on 5 matching bases. The V gene lost 6 bases and the J gene lost 0 bases, with 14 bases spanning the gap. The CDR3 runs to 15 residues. The V gene's germline CDR1 is ENHRY and CDR2 SYGVKD. The CDR3 DNA is TGTGCCATCAGATCAACAGGATTAGCTAACTATGGCTACACCTTC. This codes for CAIRSTGLANYGYTF.

J is TRBJ2-3 and V is TRBV7-2, with unresolved D. The germline V gene encodes CDR1 SGHTA and CDR2 FQGNSA. Trimming pared 1 base from V and 2 bases from J, leaving 10 bases between. The length of the CDR3 is 15 residues. The CDR3 coding sequence is TGTGCCAGCAGCTTAGTATCGCTAAACACAGATACGCAGTATTTT. It codes for CASSLVSLNTDTQYF.

This clone turned up a few times. This chain connects TRBV11-2 to TRBJ2-5, with D uncertain. Trimming left V 1 base short and J 5 bases short, with 8 bases between. Germline V lookup: CDR1 SGHAT, CDR2 FQNNGV. The CDR3 loop spans 13 amino acids. For the CDR3, the DNA is TGTGCCAGCAGCTTAGGCGTTTCGGAGACCCAGTACTTC. As protein: CASSLGVSETQYF.

The chain employs TRBV9 and TRBJ2-7, with TRBD1 as a possible D gene (6 bases). This CDR3 has 15 amino acids. Trimming removed 4 bases from V and 3 bases from J, with 17 bases in between. Per the germline V gene, CDR1 is SGDLS and CDR2 is YYNGEE. CDR3 region: CASSPNGDTFYEQYF. CDR3 nucleotide sequence: TGTGCCAGCAGCCCCAATGGGGACACTTTCTACGAGCAGTACTTC. The full variable domain, in which reference TRBV9 and TRBJ2-7 provide the parts outside the CDR3, is DSGVTQTPKHLITATGQRVTLRCSPRSGDLSVYWYQQSLDQGLQFLIQYYNGEERAKGNILERFSAQQFPDLHSELNLSSLELGDSALYFCASSPNGDTFYEQYFGPGTRLTVT.

This clone was seen a few times. This chain links TRBV18 with TRBJ2-7; D gene uncertain. Between the trimmed V and J ends, which lost 2 bases and 1 base, there was a span of 6 bases. This CDR3 has 13 amino acids. Germline loops: CDR1 KGHSH, CDR2 LQKENI. CDR3: CASSPGPSYEQYF. The CDR3 bases are TGTGCCAGCTCACCAGGACCTTCCTACGAGCAGTACTTC.

The CDR3 bases are TGTGCCAGTAGCAAGGGACAGGGGGACAATCAGCCCCAGCATTTT. Its translation: CASSKGQGDNQPQHF. The rearrangement links TRBV6-6 to TRBJ1-5; 11 nucleotides match TRBD1. The CDR3 is 15 amino acids. CDR1 and CDR2 (germline): MNHNY, SVGAGI (reference sequence). The J segment lost 3 bases and the V segment lost 9 bases, leaving 7 bases of the junction unmatched.

The J gene is TRBJ2-7, the V gene TRBV2, with 11 nucleotides matching TRBD2. Germline lookup yields CDR1 SNHLY and CDR2 FYNNEI. CDR3 length equals 18 residues. The junction had 21 bases not matched to a gene; V was cut back by 5 bases and J by 9 bases. Written as DNA, the CDR3 is TGTGCCAGCAGTTACACCCCGGGACTAGCGGTCCCGCGATGGTGGCAGTACTTC. This encodes CASSYTPGLAVPRWWQYF.

Here the CDR3 DNA reads TGTGCCAGTAGTCACCCGCGGGGGAACTCACGCACAGATACGCAGTATTTT. Protein sequence: CASSHPRGNSRTDTQYF. This chain links TRBV19 with TRBJ2-3; 7 bases agree with TRBD2. The V gene's germline CDR1 is LNHDA and CDR2 SQIVND (reference sequence). V lost 5 bases, J lost 1 base, and 12 bases stayed unmatched. The length of the CDR3 is 17 residues.

This chain uses TRBV18 with TRBJ1-2; no clear D. V lost 6 bases to trimming and J lost 4 bases, with 6 bases between them. Germline assignment: CDR1 KGHSH and CDR2 LQKENI. The CDR3 consists of 11 residues. The CDR3 reads CASSLSYGYTF. In nucleotides, the CDR3 is TGTGCCAGCTCCCTCTCCTATGGCTACACCTTC.

J is TRBJ2-3 and V is TRBV2; TRBD2 agrees at 9 bases. CDR3 length equals 14 residues. From germline, CDR1 is SNHLY and CDR2 FYNNEI. V gave up 8 bases and J gave up 1 base; unmatched junction bases: 4. CDR3 bases: TGTGCCAGCTTTCGGACTAGCGGCACAGATACGCAGTATTTT. Encoded protein: CASFRTSGTDTQYF.

This chain links TRBV6-6 with TRBJ2-3, with D unresolved. Trimming stripped 8 bases from V and 6 bases from J, with 15 bases between. The CDR3 is 13 residues long. Looked up from germline, CDR1 is MNHNY and CDR2 is SVGAGI (reference sequence). The CDR3 protein is CASQASHVDTQYF. CDR3 DNA sequence: TGTGCCAGCCAGGCTAGTCATGTCGATACGCAGTATTTT.

This clone was picked up a small number of times. The rearrangement joins TRBV5-1 to TRBJ1-5; D call uncertain. Germline V CDR1 and CDR2: SGHRS, YFSETQ. Trimming removed 4 bases at V and 4 bases at J, with 9 bases between. The CDR3 has 13 residues. CDR3 in DNA: TGCGCCAGCAGCGGAGGACTTAATCAGCCCCAGCATTTT. As protein: CASSGGLNQPQHF.

This clone was picked up a small number of times. The chain has TRBV7-6 and TRBJ2-1; D gene ambiguous. V dropped 1 base and J dropped 0 bases, with 10 bases sitting between them. Germline values: CDR1 SGHVS, CDR2 FNYEAQ. The CDR3 has 16 amino acids. Here the CDR3 reads CASSLGWDSSYNEQFF. The CDR3 DNA reads as TGTGCCAGCAGCTTAGGTTGGGATTCCTCCTACAATGAGCAGTTCTTC. Together with reference TRBV7-6 and TRBJ2-1, the CDR3 gives the full variable domain: GAGVSQSPRYKVTKRGQDVALRCDPISGHVSLYWYRQALGQGPEFLTYFNYEAQQDKSGLPNDRFSAERPEGSISTLTIQRTEQRDSAMYRCASSLGWDSSYNEQFFGPGTRLTVL.

This clone was seen more than once but under ten times. V and J are TRBV28 and TRBJ2-2; TRBD1 is a possible D gene (7 bases). There are 16 residues in the CDR3. Trimming pared 5 bases from V and 0 bases from J, leaving 13 bases between. CDR1 is MDHEN and CDR2 is SYDVKM in the germline V gene. DNA of the CDR3: TGTGCCAGCAGTAGGCAGGGGGGAGCGAACACCGGGGAGCTGTTTTTT. This codes for CASSRQGGANTGELFF.

The rearrangement uses TRBV10-2 and TRBJ1-1; D possibly corresponds to TRBD1 (6 bases). This CDR3 has 15 amino acids. CDR1 is WSHSY and CDR2 is SAAADI in the germline V gene. V was clipped by 4 bases and J by 4 bases, with 16 bases between them. This chain's CDR3 is CASSANTGWTTEAFF. CDR3 nucleotide sequence: TGCGCCAGCAGTGCCAACACAGGGTGGACCACTGAAGCTTTCTTT.

The chain is built from TRBV19 and TRBJ2-1; 7 bases line up with TRBD2. The CDR3 is 16 amino acids. Germline V gives CDR1 LNHDA, CDR2 SQIVND (reference sequence). Trimming removed 6 bases from V and 1 base from J; junction bases left unmatched: 9. This chain's CDR3 is CASRNLGGVSYNEQFF. The CDR3 nucleotides read TGTGCCAGTAGAAACCTTGGGGGGGTGTCCTACAATGAGCAGTTCTTC.

Of note for this clone: This CDR3 fails to terminate in the conserved phenylalanine or tryptophan, so it likely reflects a read error. The DNA is omitted, as the CDR3 cannot be located on it reliably, and the CDR3 follows TCRdb's listing. This chain joins TRBV6-5 and TRBJ1-2; the table's D gene call, TRBD1, was not cross checked with the DNA. CDR1 is MNHEY and CDR2 is SVGAGI in the germline V gene. The CDR3 comprises 13 residues, both ends counted. The CDR3: CASSSGTGVLSIL.